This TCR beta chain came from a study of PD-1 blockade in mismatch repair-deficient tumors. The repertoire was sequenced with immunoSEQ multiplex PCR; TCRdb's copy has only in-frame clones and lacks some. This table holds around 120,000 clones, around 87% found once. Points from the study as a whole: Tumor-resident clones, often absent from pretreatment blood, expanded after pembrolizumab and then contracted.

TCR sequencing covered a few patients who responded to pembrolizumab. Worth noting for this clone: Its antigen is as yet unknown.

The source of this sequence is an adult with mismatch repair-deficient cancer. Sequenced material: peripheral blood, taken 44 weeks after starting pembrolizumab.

CDR3 sequence: CASSFSSGGGYEQYF. Here the CDR3 DNA reads TGTGCCAGCAGCTTTTCTAGCGGGGGAGGGTACGAGCAGTACTTC. V usage is TRBV7-9 and J usage is TRBJ2-7; the match to TRBD2 covers 10 bases. Germline V gene data show CDR1 as SEHNR and CDR2 as FQNEAQ (reference sequence). This CDR3 has 15 residues. The J segment lost 4 bases and the V segment lost 3 bases, leaving 6 bases of the junction unmatched.